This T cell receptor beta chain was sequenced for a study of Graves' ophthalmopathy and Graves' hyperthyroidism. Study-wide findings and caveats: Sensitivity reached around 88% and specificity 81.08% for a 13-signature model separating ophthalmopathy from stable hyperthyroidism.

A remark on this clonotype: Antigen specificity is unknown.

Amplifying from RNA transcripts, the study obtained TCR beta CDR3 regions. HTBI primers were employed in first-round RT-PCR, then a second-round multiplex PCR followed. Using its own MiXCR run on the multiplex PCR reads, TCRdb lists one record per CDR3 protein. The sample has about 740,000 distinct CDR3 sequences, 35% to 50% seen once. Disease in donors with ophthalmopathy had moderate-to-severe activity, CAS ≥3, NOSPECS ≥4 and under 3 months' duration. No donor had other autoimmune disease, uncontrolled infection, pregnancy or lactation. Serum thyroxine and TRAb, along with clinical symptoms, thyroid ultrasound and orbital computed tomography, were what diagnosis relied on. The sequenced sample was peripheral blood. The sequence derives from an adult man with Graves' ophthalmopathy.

The CDR3 reads CASSQEEDGSYEQYF. DNA for the CDR3: TGCGCCAGCAGCCAAGAAGAAGACGGATCCTACGAGCAGTACTTC. V usage is TRBV4-1 and J usage is TRBJ2-7; D gene ambiguous. The CDR3 totals 15 residues. CDR1 and CDR2 from the germline V gene are MGHRA and YSYEKL. The V end lost 0 bases, the J end lost 1 base, and 10 bases lay between the germline ends.